The entry that follows covers one T cell receptor beta chain sequence. No antigen is known for it. TCR libraries were prepared from 3,000 to 4,500 ng total RNA each. Template switching was used to attach UMIs, which incorporated a 6-nucleotide sample barcode. TCRdb reanalyzed the 5' RACE reads, giving one entry per CDR3 protein sequence and no DNA. The table lists 190,000 or so distinct CDR3 sequences. The sample belongs to a study of monozygotic twins with inflammatory bowel disease. Broader study findings: By inverse Simpson index, TCRbeta diversity was lower in IBD patients than in healthy co-twins. Healthy twins showed more clonotype sharing with others than IBD patients, especially patients with disease activity.

The CDR3 extends over 14 amino acids. The gene calls are TRBV12-3 or TRBV12-4 and TRBJ1-1. The clonotype was recovered from a human donor with ulcerative colitis or Crohn's disease, or a healthy co-twin of an affected twin (not recorded which). The sequenced sample was blood. The CDR3 spells CASSFGEVRTEAFF.